This T cell receptor (beta chain) emerged from a study of Ad26.COV2.S vaccination and SARS-CoV-2 variants (dated by TCRdb to 2020 to 2022). With regard to the full study: Donors in the vaccine arm were drawn from COV1001, a multicentre, randomized, double-blind, placebo-controlled phase I-IIa trial testing Ad26.COV2.S in healthy adults. Ad26.COV2.S was administered intramuscularly at a dose of 5x10^10 or 1x10^11 viral particles, either as one shot or as two shots given 56 days apart. TCRbeta repertoire sequencing served as the tool for gauging how specific and how broad the SARS-CoV-2-reactive T cell receptors were following Ad26.COV2.S vaccination. A total of some 30 samples were included in the TCR-sequenced set, comprising about 20 Ad26.COV2.S vaccine recipients, 5 placebo recipients and 8 SARS-CoV-2 convalescent individuals. Participants in the trial were split at random into five groups of five each, receiving low-dose or high-dose Ad26.COV2.S once or twice, or else placebo on both occasions. Throughout the experiments and outcome assessment, investigators stayed blinded to trial group allocation. The research as a whole found: The authors noted that the TCR breadth and depth analyses may have underestimated total T cell responses. The study was not powered for comparison of responses between vaccine doses or regimens. After vaccination, substantial breadth of spike-specific CD8+ and CD4+ T cell responses was reported. Spike-specific TCR breadth was higher in Ad26.COV2.S recipients than in placebo recipients (P = 0.0014). Vaccine and placebo recipients had comparable non-spike TCR breadth, which fits with the vaccine containing only spike.

Per the publication, the treatment or condition label means: around 19 received Ad26.COV2.S at low or high dose, single or two shots; 5 received placebo; per-sample allocation not given. For vaccine and placebo recipients, repertoires were sequenced using samples collected on day 63 after the first injection. Cohort 1b enrolled 20 to 30 adults aged 18-55 years at a single site in Boston, USA, between 29 July and 7 August 2020. Ad26.COV2.S was a replication-incompetent adenovirus type 26 vector that expressed a prefusion-stabilized SARS-CoV-2 spike protein derived from the original Wuhan strain. In this sample, this clone turned up once. Its antigen specificity is not known. Per-base quality was not reported, and no clone a single base away is much larger than it. From a lookup of the germline V gene, CDR1 and CDR2 are SGHRS and YFSETQ. The CDR3 sequence holds 15 residues, the cysteine and phenylalanine included. Kept here is only the CDR3 DNA, which spans 45 bases and is read in frame from base 1. For this chain, trimming is 3 bases at the V end and 1 base at the J end, and the number of junction bases without a gene match is 5.

The immunoSEQ Assay was used to sequence TCRbeta CDR3 regions. After extraction, genomic DNA underwent amplification by bias-controlled multiplex PCR, followed by high-throughput sequencing. The paper's data handling went like this. To quantify the absolute abundance of every unique TCRbeta CDR3 region, sequences were collapsed and filtered. T cell fraction was estimated by normalizing TCRbeta template counts to usable DNA, which was measured by amplifying reference genes present in all nucleated cells. Repertoire TCRs were annotated as SARS-CoV-2-specific by exact matching of V gene, CDR3 amino acid sequence and J gene to a known reactive TCR set. The reference SARS-CoV-2 TCR set was obtained from MIRA and was filtered for enrichment in COVID-19-positive ImmuneCODE repertoires, whereby public or cross-reactive TCRs were removed. Using the MIRA antigens, annotated TCRs were further analysed by specific ORF or by position within an ORF. Breadth was defined as the number of annotated unique rearrangements divided by the total number of unique productive rearrangements, and depth was defined as the summed frequency of the annotated unique rearrangements. Two-sided Wilcoxon rank-sum tests were used to compare TCR breadth between groups. The source is immuneACCESS, and TCRdb retained only in-frame sequences with V and J called. Part of the clones is not carried over; for the studies checked, unresolved V genes explain less than half of this, and the remainder is unexplained. Clone size and the V and J calls come from that table; the DNA yielded D and trimming. Counted in this sample were some 320,000 clones; about 85% of them appeared once. Approximately 2.1% of the sample comes from the top ten.

The sample here was peripheral blood, taken in a trial of Ad26.COV2.S vaccine versus placebo. The V and J segments used are TRBV5-1 and TRBJ1-1, with 8 bases in between that match TRBD1. The sequence was obtained from a person between 18 and 65 years old who received the Ad26.COV2.S COVID-19 vaccine or a placebo. This receptor has the CDR3 CASSWGDRGNTEAFF. The DNA sequence is TGCGCCAGCAGCTGGGGAGACAGGGGGAACACTGAAGCTTTCTTT. Full variable domain (CDR3 extended with the reference TRBV5-1 and TRBJ1-1 proteins): KAGVTQTPRYLIKTRGQQVTLSCSPISGHRSVSWYQQTPGQGLQFLFEYFSETQRNKGNFPGRFSGRQFSNSRSEMNVSTLELGDSALYLCASSWGDRGNTEAFFGQGTRLTVV.